Here is one TCR beta chain with its context. Cohorts were assigned according to the clinical history that participants reported. Method: immunoSEQ multiplex PCR; TCRdb's copy keeps in-frame clones and lacks some. Among about 270,000 clones listed, around 90% were seen once. Trimming cost V 0 bases and J 10 bases, with 13 bases left between them. This CDR3 comprises 15 residues. In germline, CDR1 is MNHEY, CDR2 SVGAGI. The data derive from a study of blood T cell repertoires in COVID-19. This clonotype originated in a woman in her 30s with acute COVID-19. The genes are TRBV6-5 and TRBJ1-6; D gene uncertain. Material for sequencing was PBMCs or T cells enriched from blood (not recorded which). The CDR3 sequence is CASSYSEAGPSPLHF. The CDR3 nucleotides read TGTGCCAGCAGTTACTCGGAGGCAGGTCCCTCACCCCTCCACTTT.